The clone carrying this TCR beta chain was detected only a few times. Its specificity is not known. All of the isolated RNA was reverse transcribed, so expressed TCRB transcripts were sequenced. Generated by immunoSEQ multiplex PCR, the TCRdb table keeps only in-frame clones and is missing some. The sample lists 300,000 or so clones; 6.5% to 10% were seen once. This record belongs to a study of beta chain features in type 1 diabetes. Whole-study findings and limits: In the patient group, naive, central memory and Treg TCRB repertoires seemed more alike than in the healthy donor group.

Germline assignment: CDR1 SEHNR and CDR2 FQNEAQ (reference sequence). J gave up 11 bases and V 4 bases, and 13 bases lay outside the gene matches. The CDR3 runs to 15 residues. This sequence joins TRBV7-9 and TRBJ2-1; TRBD2 matches at 8 bases. Specimen: central memory CD4+ T cells from blood. This receptor was identified in a woman under 30 in good health. CDR3 in DNA: TGTGCCAGCAGCTCGAGGGGACTAGTCGGGGGGCAGCAGTTCTTC. Translating it yields CASSSRGLVGGQQFF.